Listed below are T cell receptor beta chains from one sample, sequenced in a study of blood T cell repertoires in COVID-19. Sequenced by immunoSEQ multiplex PCR; TCRdb stores in-frame clones only, minus some. The profile shows about 77,000 clones, around nine tenths of them singletons. Sequencing was performed on peripheral blood. The receptors originated from a woman of 80 years or more with active or convalescent COVID-19. CDR3s include the opening cysteine and the closing phenylalanine or tryptophan. A D gene is named only where the DNA matches it firmly. Expanded clones are given a class, and other clones once, few, many or no size at all.

d_gene: TRBD2; v_gene: TRBV4-1; j_gene: TRBJ2-5; abundance: .; CDR3aa: CASSQTGTSRETQYF; CDR3nt: TGCGCCAGCAGCCAAACCGGGACTAGCCGAGAGACCCAGTACTTC
d_gene: TRBD1; v_gene: TRBV5-4; j_gene: TRBJ2-6; abundance: .; CDR3aa: CASSHPGTGLRGANVLTF; CDR3nt: TGTGCCAGCAGCCACCCCGGGACAGGGTTGCGGGGGGCCAACGTCCTGACTTTC
d_gene: .; v_gene: TRBV28; j_gene: TRBJ1-2; abundance: .; CDR3aa: CASSPQGWGYTF; CDR3nt: TGTGCCAGCAGCCCACAGGGTTGGGGCTACACCTTC
d_gene: TRBD1; v_gene: TRBV27; j_gene: TRBJ2-2; abundance: .; CDR3aa: CASNTGQGIPGELFF; CDR3nt: TGTGCCAGCAATACCGGACAGGGGATCCCCGGGGAGCTGTTTTTT
d_gene: .; v_gene: TRBV11-3; j_gene: TRBJ2-7; abundance: .; CDR3aa: CASSLGAGSSYEQYF; CDR3nt: TGTGCCAGCAGCTTAGGCGCAGGAAGCTCCTACGAGCAGTACTTC
d_gene: TRBD1; v_gene: TRBV18; j_gene: TRBJ2-7; abundance: .; CDR3aa: CASSPVTGAFYEQYF; CDR3nt: TGTGCCAGCTCACCGGTGACAGGGGCCTTTTACGAGCAGTACTTC
d_gene: TRBD2; v_gene: TRBV5-4; j_gene: TRBJ2-3; abundance: once; CDR3aa: CASSLGLAGRTDTQYF; CDR3nt: TGTGCCAGCAGCTTGGGACTAGCGGGGCGCACAGATACGCAGTATTTT
d_gene: .; v_gene: TRBV7-9; j_gene: TRBJ1-1; abundance: .; CDR3aa: CASSLQGRNTEAFF; CDR3nt: TGTGCCAGCAGCCTACAGGGAAGGAACACTGAAGCTTTCTTT
d_gene: TRBD1; v_gene: TRBV4-3; j_gene: TRBJ2-7; abundance: .; CDR3aa: CASSQEGTGLFEQYF; CDR3nt: TGCGCCAGCAGCCAAGAGGGGACAGGGTTATTCGAGCAGTACTTC
d_gene: TRBD1; v_gene: TRBV3-1/TRBV3-2; j_gene: TRBJ2-2; abundance: .; CDR3aa: CASSWGDREAGELFF; CDR3nt: TGTGCCAGCAGCTGGGGGGACAGGGAAGCCGGGGAGCTGTTTTTT
d_gene: TRBD1; v_gene: TRBV5-1; j_gene: TRBJ1-4; abundance: .; CDR3aa: CASSALDRAGEKLFF; CDR3nt: TGCGCCAGCAGCGCCTTGGACAGGGCCGGTGAAAAACTGTTTTTT
d_gene: .; v_gene: TRBV9; j_gene: TRBJ1-2; abundance: .; CDR3aa: CASSVRGSGYTF; CDR3nt: TGTGCCAGCAGCGTCAGGGGCTCCGGCTACACCTTC
d_gene: .; v_gene: TRBV4-2; j_gene: TRBJ2-1; abundance: once; CDR3aa: CASSQDWGGLGNEQFF; CDR3nt: TGTGCCAGCAGCCAAGATTGGGGGGGGCTAGGGAATGAGCAGTTCTTC
d_gene: TRBD1; v_gene: TRBV13; j_gene: TRBJ1-2; abundance: .; CDR3aa: CASSSTRQGAYGYTF; CDR3nt: TGTGCCAGCAGCTCCACCCGACAGGGGGCGTATGGCTACACCTTC
d_gene: .; v_gene: TRBV12-5; j_gene: TRBJ1-1; abundance: few; CDR3aa: CASGPLKAAFF; CDR3nt: TGTGCTAGTGGTCCCTTGAAAGCAGCTTTCTTT
d_gene: TRBD2; v_gene: TRBV7-2; j_gene: TRBJ2-3; abundance: .; CDR3aa: CASSLAPAGGRRADTQYF; CDR3nt: TGTGCCAGCAGCTTAGCGCCGGCGGGGGGGCGTAGGGCAGATACGCAGTATTTT
d_gene: .; v_gene: TRBV7-2; j_gene: TRBJ1-3; abundance: few; CDR3aa: CASSLLTVSGNTIYF; CDR3nt: TGTGCCAGCAGCTTACTGACAGTCTCTGGAAACACCATATATTTT
d_gene: .; v_gene: TRBV7-7; j_gene: TRBJ1-1; abundance: .; CDR3aa: CASSLEPNTEAFF; CDR3nt: TGTGCCAGCAGCTTAGAGCCGAACACTGAAGCTTTCTTT
d_gene: TRBD2; v_gene: TRBV6-2/TRBV6-3; j_gene: TRBJ2-3; abundance: once; CDR3aa: CASSLKPSGGGSTTDTQYF; CDR3nt: TGTGCCAGCAGCCTCAAACCTAGCGGGGGGGGCTCAACCACAGATACGCAGTATTTT
d_gene: .; v_gene: TRBV2; j_gene: TRBJ1-1; abundance: .; CDR3aa: CASSYQGSLNTEAFF; CDR3nt: TGTGCCAGCAGTTACCAGGGGTCTCTGAACACTGAAGCTTTCTTT
d_gene: TRBD1; v_gene: TRBV9; j_gene: TRBJ2-7; abundance: .; CDR3aa: CASSVGQGTYEQYF; CDR3nt: TGTGCCAGCAGCGTCGGACAGGGGACCTACGAGCAGTACTTC
d_gene: .; v_gene: TRBV7-2; j_gene: TRBJ1-6; abundance: .; CDR3aa: CASSSKGRGPPLHF; CDR3nt: TGTGCCAGCAGCTCAAAGGGGAGGGGACCACCCCTCCACTTT
d_gene: TRBD2; v_gene: TRBV7-9; j_gene: TRBJ2-7; abundance: .; CDR3aa: CASSLAGLANEQYF; CDR3nt: TGTGCCAGCAGCTTAGCTGGACTAGCTAACGAGCAGTACTTC
d_gene: .; v_gene: TRBV19; j_gene: TRBJ1-1; abundance: .; CDR3aa: CATRQGEAFF; CDR3nt: TGTGCCACCAGGCAGGGAGAAGCTTTCTTT
d_gene: TRBD1; v_gene: TRBV4-3; j_gene: TRBJ1-3; abundance: .; CDR3aa: CASSQDGTGANTIYF; CDR3nt: TGCGCCAGCAGCCAAGACGGGACAGGGGCAAACACCATATATTTT
d_gene: TRBD1; v_gene: TRBV28; j_gene: TRBJ1-4; abundance: .; CDR3aa: CASSPSLGAGGDEKLFF; CDR3nt: TGTGCCAGCAGTCCCTCCTTAGGGGCAGGGGGCGATGAAAAACTGTTTTTT
d_gene: TRBD2; v_gene: TRBV6-2/TRBV6-3; j_gene: TRBJ2-4; abundance: .; CDR3aa: CASSTGTSGALAKNIQYF; CDR3nt: TGTGCCAGCAGTACTGGGACTAGCGGGGCACTAGCCAAAAACATTCAGTACTTC
d_gene: .; v_gene: TRBV5-4; j_gene: TRBJ1-1; abundance: .; CDR3aa: CASSLGGLNTEAFF; CDR3nt: TGTGCCAGCAGCTTGGGGGGGCTGAACACTGAAGCTTTCTTT
d_gene: .; v_gene: TRBV28; j_gene: TRBJ1-2; abundance: .; CDR3aa: CAILGGVLVYGYTF; CDR3nt: TGTGCCATCCTCGGGGGGGTGTTAGTCTATGGCTACACCTTC
d_gene: .; v_gene: TRBV20-1; j_gene: TRBJ1-1; abundance: .; CDR3aa: CSVGVPEAFF; CDR3nt: TGCAGTGTCGGGGTACCTGAAGCTTTCTTT
d_gene: TRBD2; v_gene: TRBV9; j_gene: TRBJ2-5; abundance: .; CDR3aa: CASSVDGSGAQETQYF; CDR3nt: TGTGCCAGCAGCGTAGATGGTAGCGGGGCCCAAGAGACCCAGTACTTC